This TCR beta chain was observed in a study of cytomegalovirus exposure and HLA in healthy donors. The CDR3 consists of 17 residues. Notes on the study in general: The authors considered a cluster of highly shared sequence variants likely to be a sequencing artifact.

A remark on this clone: No antigen is known for it.

The PCR contained 60 Vbeta and 13 Jbeta primers. The data were produced by immunoSEQ multiplex PCR, yet TCRdb's version contains in-frame clones alone and is incomplete. The data contain over 80,000 clones, 70% to 85% of them singletons. This chain connects TRBV21-1 to TRBJ1-5. TRBV21-1 corresponds to a pseudogene. Source material: PBMCs. This clonotype was sampled from a man between 50 and 59 years old in good health and CMV-seronegative. The CDR3 sequence: CASSPQRGGVGNQPQHF. DNA for the CDR3: TGTGCCAGCAGCCCTCAACGGGGAGGTGTAGGCAATCAGCCCCAGCATTTT.